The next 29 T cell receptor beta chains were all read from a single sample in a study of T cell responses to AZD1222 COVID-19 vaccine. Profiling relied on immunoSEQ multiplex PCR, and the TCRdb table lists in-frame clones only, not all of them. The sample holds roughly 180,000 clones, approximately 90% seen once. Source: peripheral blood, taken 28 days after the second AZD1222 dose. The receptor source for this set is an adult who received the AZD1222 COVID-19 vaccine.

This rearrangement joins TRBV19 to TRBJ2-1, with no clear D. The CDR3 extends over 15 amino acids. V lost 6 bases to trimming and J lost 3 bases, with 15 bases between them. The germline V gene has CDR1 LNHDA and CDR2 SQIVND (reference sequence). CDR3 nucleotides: TGTGCCAGTAGCGTGTCTACTCCCTACTACAATGAGCAGTTCTTC. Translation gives CASSVSTPYYNEQFF.

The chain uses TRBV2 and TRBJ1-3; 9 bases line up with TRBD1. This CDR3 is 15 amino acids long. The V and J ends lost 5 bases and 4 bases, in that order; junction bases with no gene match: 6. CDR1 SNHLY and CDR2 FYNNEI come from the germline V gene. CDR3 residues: CASSSDRGKGNTIYF. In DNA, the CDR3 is TGTGCCAGCAGTAGCGACAGGGGGAAAGGAAACACCATATATTTT.

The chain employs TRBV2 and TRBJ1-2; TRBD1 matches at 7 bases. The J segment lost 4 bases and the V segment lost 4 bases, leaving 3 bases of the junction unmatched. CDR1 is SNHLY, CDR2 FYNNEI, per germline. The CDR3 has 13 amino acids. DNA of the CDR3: TGTGCCAGCAGTGGGGACAGACCCTATGGCTACACCTTC. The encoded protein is CASSGDRPYGYTF.

CDR3 DNA sequence: TGCAGCGCCTCGGCGGGGGTCGGTCAGCCCCAGCATTTT. The encoded protein is CSASAGVGQPQHF. The chain recombines TRBV29-1 with TRBJ1-5, with a weak D call TRBD1 (5 bases). Germline assignment: CDR1 SQVTM and CDR2 ANQGSEA. This CDR3 is 13 amino acids long. V was pared by 7 bases and J by 6 bases, with 16 bases between.

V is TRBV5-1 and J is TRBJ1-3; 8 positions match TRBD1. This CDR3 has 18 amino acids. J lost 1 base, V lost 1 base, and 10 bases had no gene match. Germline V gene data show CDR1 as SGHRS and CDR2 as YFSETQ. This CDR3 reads CASSLTPGGGSSGNTIYF. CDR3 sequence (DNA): TGCGCCAGCAGCTTGACCCCAGGGGGCGGATCGTCTGGAAACACCATATATTTT. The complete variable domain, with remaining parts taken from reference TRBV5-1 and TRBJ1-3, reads KAGVTQTPRYLIKTRGQQVTLSCSPISGHRSVSWYQQTPGQGLQFLFEYFSETQRNKGNFPGRFSGRQFSNSRSEMNVSTLELGDSALYLCASSLTPGGGSSGNTIYFGEGSWLTVV.

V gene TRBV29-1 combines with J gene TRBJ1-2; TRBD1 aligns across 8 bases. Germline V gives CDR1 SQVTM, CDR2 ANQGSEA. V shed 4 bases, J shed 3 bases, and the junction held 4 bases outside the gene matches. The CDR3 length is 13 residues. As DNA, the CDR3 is TGCAGCGTTGGACAGGGGAATTACTATGGCTACACCTTC. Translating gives CSVGQGNYYGYTF.

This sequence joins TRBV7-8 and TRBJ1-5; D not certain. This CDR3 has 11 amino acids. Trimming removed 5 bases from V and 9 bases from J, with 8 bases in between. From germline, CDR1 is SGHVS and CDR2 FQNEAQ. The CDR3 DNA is TGTGCCAGCAGCCTCCGTGGGCCCCAGCATTTT. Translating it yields CASSLRGPQHF. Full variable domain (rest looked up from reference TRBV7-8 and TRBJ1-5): GAGVSQSPRYKVAKRGQDVALRCDPISGHVSLFWYQQALGQGPEFLTYFQNEAQLDKSGLPSDRFFAERPEGSVSTLKIQRTQQEDSAVYLCASSLRGPQHFGDGTRLSIL.

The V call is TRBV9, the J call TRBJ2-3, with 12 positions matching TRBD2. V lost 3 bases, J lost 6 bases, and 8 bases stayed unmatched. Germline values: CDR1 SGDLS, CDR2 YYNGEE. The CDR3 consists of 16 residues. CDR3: CASSALLAGGRDTQYF. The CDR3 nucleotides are TGTGCCAGCAGCGCTTTACTAGCGGGGGGTAGGGATACGCAGTATTTT.

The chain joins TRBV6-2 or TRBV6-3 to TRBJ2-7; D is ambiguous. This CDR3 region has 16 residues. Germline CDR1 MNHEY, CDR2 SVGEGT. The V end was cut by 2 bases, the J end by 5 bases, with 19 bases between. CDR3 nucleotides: TGTGCCAGCAGTTACGGCGCCTCTAGGAGATACCACGAGCAGTACTTC. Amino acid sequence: CASSYGASRRYHEQYF.

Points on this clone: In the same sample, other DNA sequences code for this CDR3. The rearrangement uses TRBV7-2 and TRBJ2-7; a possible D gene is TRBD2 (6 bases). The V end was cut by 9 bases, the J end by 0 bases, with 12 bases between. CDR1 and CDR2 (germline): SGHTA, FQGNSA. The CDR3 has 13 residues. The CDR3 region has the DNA TGTGCCAGTAGTAGCGGAGTCTCCTACGAGCAGTACTTC. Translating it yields CASSSGVSYEQYF. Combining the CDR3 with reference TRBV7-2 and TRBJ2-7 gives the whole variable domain GAGVSQSPSNKVTEKGKDVELRCDPISGHTALYWYRQSLGQGLEFLIYFQGNSAPDKSGLPSDRFSAERTGGSVSTLTIQRTQQEDSAVYLCASSSGVSYEQYFGPGTRLTVT.

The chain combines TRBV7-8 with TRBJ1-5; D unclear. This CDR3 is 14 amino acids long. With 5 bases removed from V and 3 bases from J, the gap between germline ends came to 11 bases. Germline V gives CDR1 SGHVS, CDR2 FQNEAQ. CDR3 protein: CASSQGFDNQPQHF. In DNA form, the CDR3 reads TGTGCCAGCAGCCAAGGGTTTGACAATCAGCCCCAGCATTTT.

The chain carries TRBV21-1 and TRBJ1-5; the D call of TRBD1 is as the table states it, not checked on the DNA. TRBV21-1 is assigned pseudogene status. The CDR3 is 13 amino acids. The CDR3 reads CASSSRQGKPQHF. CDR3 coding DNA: TGTGCCAGCAGCTCACGACAGGGGAAGCCCCAGCATTTT.

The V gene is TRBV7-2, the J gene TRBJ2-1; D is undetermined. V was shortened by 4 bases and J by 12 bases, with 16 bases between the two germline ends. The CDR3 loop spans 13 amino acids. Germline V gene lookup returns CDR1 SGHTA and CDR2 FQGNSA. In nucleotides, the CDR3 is TGTGCCAGCAGCTCGCACCACTCCGGTGGGCAGTTCTTC. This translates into CASSSHHSGGQFF.

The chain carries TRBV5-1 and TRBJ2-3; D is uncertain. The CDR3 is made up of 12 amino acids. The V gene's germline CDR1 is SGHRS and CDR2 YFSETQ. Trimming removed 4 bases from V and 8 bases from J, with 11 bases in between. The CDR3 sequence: CASSTGEGTQYF. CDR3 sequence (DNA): TGCGCCAGCAGCACCGGAGAAGGTACGCAGTATTTT.

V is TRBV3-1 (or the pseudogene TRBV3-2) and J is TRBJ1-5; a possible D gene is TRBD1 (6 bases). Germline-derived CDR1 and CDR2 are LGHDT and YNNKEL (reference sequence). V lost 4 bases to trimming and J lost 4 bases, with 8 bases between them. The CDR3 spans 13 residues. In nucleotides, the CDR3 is TGTGCCAGCAGCCGAGGGGGTAATCAGCCCCAGCATTTT. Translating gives CASSRGGNQPQHF.

The CDR3 bases are TGTGCTAGTGGCTTGAGCACAGGGGGCGCTTCCTACAATGAGCAGTTCTTC. Protein sequence: CASGLSTGGASYNEQFF. The rearrangement joins TRBV12-5 to TRBJ2-1; 9 bases align to TRBD1. From germline, CDR1 is LGHNT and CDR2 FRNRAP. The CDR3 sequence is 17 residues long. V trimming: 6 bases; J trimming: 1 base; junction bases outside the gene matches: 10.

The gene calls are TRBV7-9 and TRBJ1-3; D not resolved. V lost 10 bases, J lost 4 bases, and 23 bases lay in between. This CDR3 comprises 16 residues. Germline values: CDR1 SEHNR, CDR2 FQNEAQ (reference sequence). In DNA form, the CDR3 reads TGTGCCACCGAACCGGGCACTACTTATTTGGGAAACACCATATATTTT. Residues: CATEPGTTYLGNTIYF.

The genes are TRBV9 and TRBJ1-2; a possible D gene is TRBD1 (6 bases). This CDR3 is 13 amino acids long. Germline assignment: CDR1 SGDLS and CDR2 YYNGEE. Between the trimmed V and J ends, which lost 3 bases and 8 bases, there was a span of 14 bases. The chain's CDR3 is CASSAQGHGGYTF. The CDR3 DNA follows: TGTGCCAGCAGCGCCCAGGGACATGGAGGCTACACCTTC. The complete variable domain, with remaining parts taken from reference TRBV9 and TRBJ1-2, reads DSGVTQTPKHLITATGQRVTLRCSPRSGDLSVYWYQQSLDQGLQFLIQYYNGEERAKGNILERFSAQQFPDLHSELNLSSLELGDSALYFCASSAQGHGGYTFGSGTRLTVV.

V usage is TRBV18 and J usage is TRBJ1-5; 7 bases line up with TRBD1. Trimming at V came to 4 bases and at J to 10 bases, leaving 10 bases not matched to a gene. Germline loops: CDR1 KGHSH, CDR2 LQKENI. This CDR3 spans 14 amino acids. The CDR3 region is CASSLGQARGPQHF. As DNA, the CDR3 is TGTGCCAGCTCACTAGGACAGGCTCGGGGACCCCAGCATTTT. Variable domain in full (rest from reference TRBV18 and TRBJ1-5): NAGVMQNPRHLVRRRGQEARLRCSPMKGHSHVYWYRQLPEEGLKFMVYLQKENIIDESGMPKERFSAEFPKEGPSILRIQQVVRGDSAAYFCASSLGQARGPQHFGDGTRLSIL.

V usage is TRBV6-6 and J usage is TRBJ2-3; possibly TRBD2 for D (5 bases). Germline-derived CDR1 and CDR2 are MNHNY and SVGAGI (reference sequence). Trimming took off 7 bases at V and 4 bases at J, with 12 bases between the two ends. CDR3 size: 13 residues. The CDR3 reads CASNREAADTQYF. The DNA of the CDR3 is TGTGCCAGCAACCGGGAAGCCGCAGATACGCAGTATTTT.

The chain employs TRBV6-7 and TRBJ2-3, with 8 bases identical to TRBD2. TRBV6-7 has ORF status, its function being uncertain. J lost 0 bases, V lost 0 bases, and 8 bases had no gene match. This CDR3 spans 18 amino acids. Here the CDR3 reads CASSYSRVAGCSTDTQYF. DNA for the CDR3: TGTGCCAGCAGTTACTCGAGGGTAGCGGGGTGTAGCACAGATACGCAGTATTTT.

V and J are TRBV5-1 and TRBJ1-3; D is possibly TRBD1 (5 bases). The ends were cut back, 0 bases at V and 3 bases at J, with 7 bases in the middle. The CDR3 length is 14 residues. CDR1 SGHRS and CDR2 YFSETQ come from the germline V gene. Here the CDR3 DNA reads TGCGCCAGCAGCTTGGGGACAAATGGAAACACCATATATTTT. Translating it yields CASSLGTNGNTIYF.

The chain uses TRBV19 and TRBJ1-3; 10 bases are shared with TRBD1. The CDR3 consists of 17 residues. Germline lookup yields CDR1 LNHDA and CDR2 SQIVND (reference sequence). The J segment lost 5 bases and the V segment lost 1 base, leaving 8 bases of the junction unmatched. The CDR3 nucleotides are TGTGCCAGTAGTATAGGCATGGGGACAGGGGCACGAAACACCATATATTTT. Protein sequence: CASSIGMGTGARNTIYF. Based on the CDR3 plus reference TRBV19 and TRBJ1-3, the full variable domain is DGGITQSPKYLFRKEGQNVTLSCEQNLNHDAMYWYRQDPGQGLRLIYYSQIVNDFQKGDIAEGYSVSREKKESFPLTVTSAQKNPTAFYLCASSIGMGTGARNTIYFGEGSWLTVV.

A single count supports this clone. CDR3 DNA: TGTGCCTGGAGTTGGGGGACAGGGGGCTACAATGAGCAGTTCTTC. This gives the protein CAWSWGTGGYNEQFF. The rearrangement joins TRBV30 to TRBJ2-1, with 11 bases identical to TRBD1. The V gene's germline CDR1 is GTSNPN and CDR2 SVGIG (reference sequence). V lost 2 bases and J lost 3; bases outside the gene matches: 3. This CDR3 spans 15 amino acids.

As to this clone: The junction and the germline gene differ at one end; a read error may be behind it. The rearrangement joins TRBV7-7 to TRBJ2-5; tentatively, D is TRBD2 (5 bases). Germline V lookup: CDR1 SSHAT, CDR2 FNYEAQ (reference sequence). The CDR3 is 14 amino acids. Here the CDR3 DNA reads TGTGCTAGCAGCTTAGCTGGAGGTGCGGAGACCCAGTACTTC. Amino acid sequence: CASSLAGGAETQYF.

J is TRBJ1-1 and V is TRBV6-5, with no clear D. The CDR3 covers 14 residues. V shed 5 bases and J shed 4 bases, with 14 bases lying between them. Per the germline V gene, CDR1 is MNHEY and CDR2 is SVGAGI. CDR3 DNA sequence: TGTGCCAGCAGTCCCGGAGGTTGGGTCACTGAAGCTTTCTTT. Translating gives CASSPGGWVTEAFF.

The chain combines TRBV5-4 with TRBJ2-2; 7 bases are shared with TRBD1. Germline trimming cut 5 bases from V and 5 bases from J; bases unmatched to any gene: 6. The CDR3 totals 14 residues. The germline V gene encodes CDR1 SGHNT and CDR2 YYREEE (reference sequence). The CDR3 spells CASRQGTKTGELFF. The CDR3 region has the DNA TGTGCCAGCAGACAGGGGACAAAAACCGGGGAGCTGTTTTTT.

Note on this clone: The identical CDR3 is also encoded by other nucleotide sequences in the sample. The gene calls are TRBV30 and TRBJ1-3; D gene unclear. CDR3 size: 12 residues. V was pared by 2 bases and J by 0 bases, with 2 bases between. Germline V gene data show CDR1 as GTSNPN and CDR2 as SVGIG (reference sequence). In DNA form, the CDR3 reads TGTGCCTGGAGTTCCTCTGGAAACACCATATATTTT. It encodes CAWSSSGNTIYF. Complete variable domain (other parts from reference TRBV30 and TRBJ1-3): SQTIHQWPATLVQPVGSPLSLECTVEGTSNPNLYWYRQAAGRGLQLLFYSVGIGQISSEVPQNLSASRPQDRQFILSSKKLLLSDSGFYLCAWSSSGNTIYFGEGSWLTVV.

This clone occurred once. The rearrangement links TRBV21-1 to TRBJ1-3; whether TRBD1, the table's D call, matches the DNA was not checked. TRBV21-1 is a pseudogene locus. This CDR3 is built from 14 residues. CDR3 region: CASSSNSRADTIYF. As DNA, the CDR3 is TGTGCCAGCAGCAGTAATAGCAGGGCTGACACCATATATTTT.